This is a list of T cell receptor beta chains from one sample in a study of blood T cell repertoires in COVID-19. TCRdb keeps only in-frame clones here, not all; method: immunoSEQ multiplex PCR. The sample holds about 370,000 clones, over 75% seen once. Sample: PBMCs or T cells enriched from blood (not recorded which). The receptor source for this set is a man younger than 35 who had recovered from COVID-19. Each CDR3 is given with its conserved first and last residue. A D gene is named only where the DNA matches it firmly. Clone size, where shown, is once, few, many, or a class for clones that have expanded.

CDR3aa,CDR3nt,d_gene,v_gene,abundance,j_gene
CAWPPRQGNSGNTIYF,TGTGCCTGGCCCCCGAGACAGGGGAACTCTGGAAACACCATATATTTT,TRBD1,TRBV30,-,TRBJ1-3
CASSNRVQETQYF,TGTGCCAGCAGCAACCGGGTCCAAGAGACCCAGTACTTC,-,TRBV7-2,-,TRBJ2-5
CASSIDRPSGVSYNEQFF,TGTGCCAGTAGTATAGATCGGCCTAGCGGGGTATCCTACAATGAGCAGTTCTTC,TRBD2,TRBV19,few,TRBJ2-1
CASSLDRGTGANVLTF,TGTGCCAGCAGCTTGGACAGGGGGACTGGGGCCAACGTCCTGACTTTC,TRBD1,TRBV5-6,-,TRBJ2-6
CASSRKPGLAGNEQFF,TGCGCCAGCAGCCGAAAGCCGGGACTAGCGGGAAATGAGCAGTTCTTC,TRBD2,TRBV5-1,-,TRBJ2-1
CASSLATGGYSNQPQHF,TGTGCCAGCAGTCTTGCCACAGGGGGTTATAGCAATCAGCCCCAGCATTTT,TRBD1,TRBV27,-,TRBJ1-5
CASSLGGSLYNEQFF,TGTGCCAGTAGTTTGGGCGGGAGTCTATACAATGAGCAGTTCTTC,TRBD2,TRBV19,-,TRBJ2-1
CASSQDAFSANEQYF,TGTGCCAGCAGCCAAGATGCTTTCAGTGCCAACGAGCAGTACTTC,-,TRBV14,-,TRBJ2-7
CASREQGAGANVLTF,TGTGCCAGCAGGGAACAGGGGGCTGGGGCCAACGTCCTGACTTTC,TRBD1,TRBV2,few,TRBJ2-6
CASSQEGTGLNLSGELFF,TGTGCCAGCAGCCAAGAGGGGACAGGATTAAATCTCTCCGGGGAGCTGTTTTTT,TRBD1,TRBV3-1/TRBV3-2,-,TRBJ2-2
CATQQGEQPQHF,TGTGCCACCCAACAGGGTGAACAGCCCCAGCATTTT,-,TRBV28,-,TRBJ1-5
CATGGGSYNEQFF,TGTGCCACCGGGGGGGGCTCCTACAATGAGCAGTTCTTC,TRBD2,TRBV27,-,TRBJ2-1
CSVRVVSNQPQHF,TGCAGCGTCAGGGTTGTCAGCAATCAGCCCCAGCATTTT,-,TRBV29-1,few,TRBJ1-5
CASSLERTGGYGYTF,TGTGCCAGCAGCTTAGAAAGGACAGGGGGCTATGGCTACACCTTC,TRBD1,TRBV7-2,-,TRBJ1-2
CASSTIPGQGNTEAFF,TGTGCCAGCAGTACAATACCGGGACAGGGGAACACTGAAGCTTTCTTT,TRBD1,TRBV25-1,-,TRBJ1-1
CASSGGQGDGYTF,TGTGCCAGCAGTGGAGGACAGGGGGATGGCTACACCTTC,TRBD1,TRBV2,-,TRBJ1-2
CASSQGPGELFF,TGTGCCAGCAGCCAGGGGCCCGGGGAGCTGTTTTTT,-,TRBV3-1/TRBV3-2,-,TRBJ2-2
CASSSRGTPANTGELFF,TGTGCCAGCAGCTCCCGGGGGACCCCCGCGAACACCGGGGAGCTGTTTTTT,-,TRBV7-8,once,TRBJ2-2
CASSPSGAPGYEQYF,TGTGCCAGCAGCCCCTCTGGGGCGCCTGGCTACGAGCAGTACTTC,-,TRBV7-6,-,TRBJ2-7
CSASVSDRGYYAEQFF,TGCAGTGCTAGTGTAAGCGACAGGGGGTATTATGCTGAGCAGTTCTTC,TRBD1,TRBV20-1,once,TRBJ2-1
CASSLDYGQTYEQYF,TGTGCCAGCAGCTTGGACTACGGACAGACCTACGAGCAGTACTTC,-,TRBV5-5,-,TRBJ2-7
CASSERETSGPSTDTQYF,TGTGCCAGCAGCGAGAGGGAAACTAGCGGACCCAGCACAGATACGCAGTATTTT,TRBD2,TRBV4-2,-,TRBJ2-3
CASSFTGSTEAFF,TGTGCCAGCAGCTTTACAGGATCTACTGAAGCTTTCTTT,-,TRBV7-9,-,TRBJ1-1
CASSTQRTRGYGYTF,TGTGCCAGCAGCACTCAAAGGACACGCGGCTATGGCTACACCTTC,-,TRBV27,-,TRBJ1-2
CASRPVGGGPYNEQFF,TGTGCCAGCAGACCAGTCGGCGGGGGGCCGTACAATGAGCAGTTCTTC,TRBD2,TRBV2,-,TRBJ2-1
CASGQLVSGELFF,TGTGCCAGCGGCCAACTAGTATCTGGGGAGCTGTTTTTT,-,TRBV27,-,TRBJ2-2